This is a list of T cell receptor beta chains from one sample in a study of T-cell reconstitution after alpha-beta-depleted transplantation in children. MiXCR, run by TCRdb on the PCR reads, gives a single entry per CDR3 protein. The data show hundreds of thousands of distinct CDR3 sequences, over 20% seen once. Sequenced here: PBMCs, sampled before TCRalphabeta/CD19-depleted stem cell transplant. Receptor source: a girl aged 2 to 10 with Fanconi anemia, due to receive a stem cell transplant. Each CDR3 is given with its conserved first and last residue. Only part of the rows carry a size: once, few, many, or a class if the clone is expanded.

>TRBV6-2/TRBV6-3|TRBJ2-2|.
CASSYLLAGTGELFF
>TRBV29-1|TRBJ2-7|many
CSVEEPGGYEQYF
>TRBV29-1|TRBJ2-5|few
CSAGLPGKETQYF
>TRBV2|TRBJ2-1|many
CASSELSGGAYNEQFF
>TRBV6-2/TRBV6-3|TRBJ2-3|.
CASSTGTSGGRDTQYF
>TRBV28|TRBJ2-1|many
CASSLILAYNEQFF
>TRBV10-3|TRBJ2-2|many
CAILSGPGELFF
>TRBV27|TRBJ2-3|.
CASRHLSTDTQYF
>TRBV20-1|TRBJ2-3|.
CSASTQMARADTQYF
>TRBV25-1|TRBJ2-7|many
CASRAGASYEQYF
>TRBV30|TRBJ2-5|.
CAWSVKGPQETQYF